This entry lists 12 T cell receptor beta chains sequenced from one sample in a study of blood T cell repertoires in COVID-19. This table comes from immunoSEQ multiplex PCR, and its TCRdb copy is limited to in-frame clones, with some not included. The sample lists about 200,000 clones, 65% to 90% occurring once. The source material was PBMCs or T cells enriched from blood (not recorded which). Receptors were obtained from a woman aged 40-49 years with acute COVID-19.

The V call is TRBV6-2 or TRBV6-3, the J call TRBJ2-7, with 8 bases identical to TRBD1. The CDR3 totals 14 residues. CDR1 MNHEY and CDR2 SVGEGT come from the germline V gene. V lost 4 bases and J lost 4; bases outside the gene matches: 6. The CDR3 loop is CASSSGQGRYEQYF. The CDR3 nucleotides read TGTGCCAGCAGTTCTGGACAGGGTCGGTACGAGCAGTACTTC.

This clone appeared once. This chain joins TRBV11-3 and TRBJ2-3; a weak D match, TRBD2 (5 bases). With 7 bases removed from V and 3 bases from J, the gap between germline ends came to 20 bases. The CDR3 runs 16 residues. CDR1 is SGHNT, CDR2 YENEEA, per germline. The CDR3: CASTAGRLSATDTQYF. For the CDR3, the DNA is TGTGCCAGCACCGCGGGTAGGCTTTCCGCAACAGATACGCAGTATTTT. The whole variable domain, remainder taken from reference TRBV11-3 and TRBJ2-3, is EAGVVQSPRYKIIEKKQPVAFWCNPISGHNTLYWYLQNLGQGPELLIRYENEEAVDDSQLPKDRFSAERLKGVDSTLKIQPAELGDSAVYLCASTAGRLSATDTQYFGPGTRLTVL.

This chain uses TRBV24-1 with TRBJ1-2; D unclear. Germline lookup yields CDR1 KGHDR and CDR2 SFDVKD. The V gene lost 1 base and the J gene lost 0 bases, with 5 bases spanning the gap. The CDR3 spans 14 residues. This CDR3 is CATSDFGANYGYTF. The CDR3 DNA follows: TGTGCCACCAGTGATTTCGGAGCTAACTATGGCTACACCTTC.

V and J are TRBV6-5 and TRBJ1-1, with D perhaps matching TRBD1 (6 bases). V was trimmed by 0 bases and J by 11 bases, leaving 19 bases between them. Germline V gene data show CDR1 as MNHEY and CDR2 as SVGAGI. The CDR3 length is 15 residues. In DNA, the CDR3 is TGTGCCAGCAGTTACTCCAACCGGGGGGCGGGTGCGGCTTTCTTT. It yields the protein CASSYSNRGAGAAFF.

The genes are TRBV28 and TRBJ1-6; D might be TRBD1 (6 bases). The CDR3 has 15 residues. CDR1 is MDHEN, CDR2 SYDVKM, per germline. V lost 2 bases and J 9 bases, leaving 14 bases between the germline ends. CDR3 sequence (DNA): TGTGCCAGCAGTTTACGCACAGGGCTGACTTCACCCCTCCACTTT. Amino acid sequence: CASSLRTGLTSPLHF. Based on the CDR3 plus reference TRBV28 and TRBJ1-6, the full variable domain is DVKVTQSSRYLVKRTGEKVFLECVQDMDHENMFWYRQDPGLGLRLIYFSYDVKMKEKGDIPEGYSVSREKKERFSLILESASTNQTSMYLCASSLRTGLTSPLHFGNGTRLTVT.

The J gene is TRBJ1-2, the V gene TRBV7-2, with 10 bases fitting TRBD1. The germline V gene has CDR1 SGHTA and CDR2 FQGNSA. This CDR3 spans 13 amino acids. Unmatched junction bases numbered 4, after V lost 5 bases and J lost 7 bases. The CDR3 region has the DNA TGTGCCAGCAGCCCCGGGACAGGGGCTGGCTACACCTTC. As protein: CASSPGTGAGYTF.

CDR3 loop: CASSQFPPSLDLWDEQFF. CDR3 coding DNA: TGCGCCAGCAGCCAATTCCCCCCAAGTCTAGACCTCTGGGATGAGCAGTTCTTC. The chain carries TRBV4-1 and TRBJ2-1; D is unresolved. The V and J ends lost 2 bases and 8 bases respectively, with 25 bases between them. The CDR3 is 18 residues long. Germline CDR1 MGHRA, CDR2 YSYEKL.

The chain has TRBV9 and TRBJ2-3; D may be TRBD2 (6 bases). V lost 0 bases and J lost 2, with 13 bases in between. CDR3 length: 16 residues. Looked up from germline, CDR1 is SGDLS and CDR2 is YYNGEE. The CDR3 sequence: CASSVEGGGATDTQYF. The CDR3 DNA sequence: TGTGCCAGCAGCGTAGAGGGAGGAGGAGCCACAGATACGCAGTATTTT. Full variable domain (outside the CDR3, taken from reference TRBV9 and TRBJ2-3): DSGVTQTPKHLITATGQRVTLRCSPRSGDLSVYWYQQSLDQGLQFLIQYYNGEERAKGNILERFSAQQFPDLHSELNLSSLELGDSALYFCASSVEGGGATDTQYFGPGTRLTVL.

The rearrangement uses TRBV24-1 and TRBJ2-1; perhaps TRBD2 as D (5 bases). V was cut by 7 bases and J by 0 bases, with 18 bases left in between. This CDR3 region has 17 residues. Germline CDR1 KGHDR, CDR2 SFDVKD. The CDR3 coding sequence is TGTGCCACCAGGGCGGGCCACAGCAGTGCCTCCTACAATGAGCAGTTCTTC. It specifies CATRAGHSSASYNEQFF.

This clone was counted a single time. Germline is not matched at one junction end, which may reflect a read error. This rearrangement joins TRBV4-3 to TRBJ1-2, with 8 nucleotides matching TRBD1. The CDR3 covers 13 residues. Germline loops: CDR1 LGHNA, CDR2 YSLEER. The chain's CDR3 is CASSTGQALPLYF. CDR3 nucleotides: TGCGCCAGCAGCACGGGACAGGCCCTTCCCCTCTACTTC.

The chain recombines TRBV3-1 (or the pseudogene TRBV3-2) with TRBJ2-1; TRBD2 matches 8 bases. The CDR3 has 13 residues. Trimming took 0 bases from V and 15 from J; bases not matched to a gene: 7. Germline V gene lookup returns CDR1 LGHDT and CDR2 YNNKEL (reference sequence). In nucleotides, the CDR3 is TGTGCCAGCAGCCAAGACGATACGGGGGGGAGGTTCTTC. Its protein product is CASSQDDTGGRFF.

This rearrangement joins TRBV27 to TRBJ2-1, with D maybe TRBD2 (6 bases). The CDR3 spans 13 residues. Between the trimmed V and J ends, which lost 2 bases and 7 bases, there was a span of 9 bases. From germline, CDR1 is MNHEY and CDR2 SMNVEV (reference sequence). This chain's CDR3 is CASSLIAENEQFF. The CDR3 DNA reads TGTGCCAGCAGTTTAATAGCGGAAAATGAGCAGTTCTTC.